These 31 T cell receptor beta chains were all obtained from the same sample, sequenced in a study of T cell repertoires and HLA-DP antigens. Profiled with immunoSEQ multiplex PCR; TCRdb holds only in-frame clones, not every one. Seen here are about 89,000 clones, around nine tenths observed once, and the top ten hold around 1.7%. The antigens these receptors bind are not known. The sequenced sample consisted of CD4+ T cells from PBMCs. These receptors came from a man aged 45-65 years in good health and CMV-seronegative.

V and J are TRBV11-1 and TRBJ2-3, with D perhaps matching TRBD1 or TRBD2 (6 bases each). V lost 5 bases and J 7 bases, leaving 16 bases between the germline ends. CDR3 length: 14 residues. Germline V gene lookup returns CDR1 SGHAT and CDR2 FQDESV (reference sequence). The CDR3 loop is CASSPRGGTHTQYF. The CDR3 DNA reads TGTGCCAGCAGCCCAAGAGGGGGGACGCATACGCAGTATTTT.

This chain's CDR3 is CASSSGGDLQETQYF. Here the CDR3 DNA reads TGTGCCAGCAGTTCCGGGGGGGACCTTCAAGAGACCCAGTACTTC. V gene TRBV5-4 combines with J gene TRBJ2-5, with 8 bases lining up with TRBD2. The CDR3 spans 15 residues. The germline gives CDR1 SGHNT, CDR2 YYREEE (reference sequence). V trimming: 5 bases; J trimming: 2 bases; junction bases outside the gene matches: 8.

The rearrangement joins TRBV7-9 to TRBJ1-6; 9 bases are shared with TRBD1. The junction had 9 bases not matched to a gene; V was cut back by 5 bases and J by 10 bases. Germline V gene data show CDR1 as SEHNR and CDR2 as FQNEAQ (reference sequence). This CDR3 region has 15 residues. CDR3 in amino acids: CASSDRDRDDSPLHF. The CDR3 bases are TGTGCCAGCAGCGACCGGGACAGGGATGACTCACCCCTCCACTTT.

This chain links TRBV14 with TRBJ1-4; TRBD1 aligns across 7 bases. V gave up 6 bases and J gave up 3 bases; unmatched junction bases: 7. Germline CDR1 is SGHDN and CDR2 is FVKESK. This CDR3 spans 15 amino acids. As DNA, the CDR3 is TGTGCCAGCAGTCCAGGGACAGCTCCTAATGAAAAACTGTTTTTT. Translation gives CASSPGTAPNEKLFF.

V usage is TRBV7-2 and J usage is TRBJ2-5; D is unclear. Looked up from germline, CDR1 is SGHTA and CDR2 is FQGNSA. V lost 5 bases, J lost 2 bases, and 12 bases lay in between. This CDR3 is built from 14 residues. The CDR3 is CASSAGPIQETQYF. In DNA, the CDR3 is TGTGCCAGCAGCGCCGGGCCAATACAAGAGACCCAGTACTTC. The full variable domain, its missing parts supplied by reference TRBV7-2 and TRBJ2-5, is GAGVSQSPSNKVTEKGKDVELRCDPISGHTALYWYRQSLGQGLEFLIYFQGNSAPDKSGLPSDRFSAERTGGSVSTLTIQRTQQEDSAVYLCASSAGPIQETQYFGPGTRLLVL.

This chain links TRBV18 with TRBJ2-3; 14 nucleotides agree with TRBD2. CDR3 length: 17 residues. Germline assignment: CDR1 KGHSH and CDR2 LQKENI. Trimming cost V 2 bases and J 2 bases; bases outside gene matches: 3. This CDR3 is CASSPGLAGGVTDTQYF. Written as DNA, the CDR3 is TGTGCCAGCTCACCAGGACTAGCGGGGGGAGTCACAGATACGCAGTATTTT.

The chain is built from TRBV6-4 and TRBJ2-5; a weak D match, TRBD2 (5 bases). The CDR3 loop spans 12 amino acids. CDR1 and CDR2 (germline): MRHNA, SNTAGT. Trimming removed 6 bases at V and 5 bases at J, with 10 bases between. CDR3 nucleotide sequence: TGTGCCAGCAGGCGGAGGAGGGAGACCCAGTACTTC. It codes for CASRRRRETQYF.

The chain joins TRBV6-6 to TRBJ1-5; D is ambiguous. CDR3 length equals 11 residues. V shed 2 bases and J shed 11 bases, with 7 bases lying between them. The germline CDR1 and CDR2 sequences are MNHNY and SVGAGI (reference sequence). The chain's CDR3 is CASSYTWAQHF. The CDR3 DNA sequence: TGTGCCAGCAGTTACACCTGGGCCCAGCATTTT.

Written as DNA, the CDR3 is TGTGCCAGCAGCTTCGATGGACAGATAGGAAACACCATATATTTT. This codes for CASSFDGQIGNTIYF. The V call is TRBV7-2, the J call TRBJ1-3; D might be TRBD1 (6 bases). V was cut by 3 bases and J by 4 bases, with 13 bases left in between. The V gene's germline CDR1 is SGHTA and CDR2 FQGNSA. This CDR3 has 15 residues.

The chain is built from TRBV28 and TRBJ2-5; 7 positions match TRBD2. The CDR3 sequence is 14 residues long. Germline CDR1 reads MDHEN; CDR2 reads SYDVKM. With V trimmed by 3 bases and J by 5 bases, 6 bases remained unmatched. The CDR3 protein is CASSLGGSRETQYF. In nucleotides, the CDR3 is TGTGCCAGCAGTTTGGGCGGGAGTCGGGAGACCCAGTACTTC.

The chain uses TRBV6-1 and TRBJ1-1, with 9 bases fitting TRBD1. Germline loops: CDR1 MNHNS, CDR2 SASEGT. This CDR3 contains 16 residues. With 2 bases clipped from V and 1 base from J, the junction kept 5 bases outside the gene matches. CDR3 amino acids: CASSETGGARNTEAFF. In DNA, the CDR3 is TGTGCCAGCAGTGAAACAGGGGGCGCGAGGAACACTGAAGCTTTCTTT.

This clone was detected only once. The genes are TRBV5-1 and TRBJ1-6; the D gene is possibly TRBD1 (5 bases). This CDR3 contains 14 residues. V was pared by 2 bases and J by 9 bases, with 12 bases between. Per the germline V gene, CDR1 is SGHRS and CDR2 is YFSETQ. In DNA, the CDR3 is TGCGCCAGCAGCTTTAATCCGGGGCTTTCACCCCTCCACTTT. Amino acid sequence: CASSFNPGLSPLHF. The full variable domain, in which reference TRBV5-1 and TRBJ1-6 provide the parts outside the CDR3, is KAGVTQTPRYLIKTRGQQVTLSCSPISGHRSVSWYQQTPGQGLQFLFEYFSETQRNKGNFPGRFSGRQFSNSRSEMNVSTLELGDSALYLCASSFNPGLSPLHFGNGTRLTVT.

The chain couples TRBV18 to TRBJ2-2; D possibly matches TRBD1 or TRBD2 (5 bases each). Looked up from germline, CDR1 is KGHSH and CDR2 is LQKENI. V lost 1 base and J lost 6, with 18 bases in between. The CDR3 covers 17 residues. The CDR3 DNA sequence: TGTGCCAGCTCACCACTGAGCGGCAGGGTCGCATCCGGGGAGCTGTTTTTT. This codes for CASSPLSGRVASGELFF.

The chain combines TRBV7-9 with TRBJ2-1; tentatively, D is TRBD2 (6 bases). The CDR3 is 15 residues long. In germline, CDR1 is SEHNR, CDR2 FQNEAQ (reference sequence). Trimming removed 6 bases from V and 6 bases from J, with 18 bases in between. This chain's CDR3 is CASRSFDGRGNEQFF. CDR3 nucleotides: TGTGCCAGCAGATCCTTCGACGGGCGGGGCAATGAGCAGTTCTTC.

J is TRBJ1-5 and V is TRBV10-2; possibly TRBD1 for D (6 bases). CDR1 is WSHSY and CDR2 is SAAADI in the germline V gene. The CDR3 has 16 amino acids. With 6 bases removed from V and 4 bases from J, the gap between germline ends came to 19 bases. The CDR3 DNA is TGCGCCAGCAGCGAACAGGGAAGGCGGGGTAATCAGCCCCAGCATTTT. It codes for CASSEQGRRGNQPQHF.

This chain connects TRBV7-9 to TRBJ1-1; 9 nucleotides match TRBD1. V was pared by 5 bases and J by 11 bases, with 3 bases of the junction left unmatched. The CDR3 loop spans 11 amino acids. Germline V gene lookup returns CDR1 SEHNR and CDR2 FQNEAQ (reference sequence). CDR3 DNA: TGTGCCAGCAGCGAGGGACAGGGTGCTTTCTTT. It codes for CASSEGQGAFF.

This clone was detected a few times. The CDR3 here is CASSPRTAGLEAFF. CDR3 DNA sequence: TGTGCCAGCTCACCGAGGACGGCCGGACTTGAAGCTTTCTTT. The chain is built from TRBV18 and TRBJ1-1; D is unresolved. The CDR3 contains 14 residues. Germline assignment: CDR1 KGHSH and CDR2 LQKENI. Trimming pared 3 bases from V and 7 bases from J, leaving 15 bases between.

V is TRBV30 and J is TRBJ1-2; TRBD1 matches at 7 bases. Germline trimming cut 4 bases from V and 4 bases from J; bases unmatched to any gene: 6. Per germline, CDR1 GTSNPN and CDR2 SVGIG (reference sequence). CDR3 length equals 13 residues. CDR3 residues: CAWKRQGAYGYTF. DNA for the CDR3: TGTGCCTGGAAACGACAGGGTGCCTATGGCTACACCTTC.

The J gene is TRBJ2-7, the V gene TRBV19; no clear D. Germline loops: CDR1 LNHDA, CDR2 SQIVND (reference sequence). The CDR3 runs 12 residues. Trimming left V 5 bases short and J 9 bases short, with 14 bases between. In DNA, the CDR3 is TGTGCCAGTAGTGAGGAAGGCGGCGGGCAGTACTTC. This translates into CASSEEGGGQYF.

The V call is TRBV9, the J call TRBJ1-1; 8 nucleotides align to TRBD1. Germline V gene lookup returns CDR1 SGDLS and CDR2 YYNGEE. J lost 11 bases, V lost 3 bases, and 21 bases had no gene match. The CDR3 runs to 17 residues. CDR3 in DNA: TGTGCCAGCAGCGCCACGGAAACCCCCCCAGGGGGCCCCTGGGCTTTCTTT. Residues: CASSATETPPGGPWAFF.

The rearrangement links TRBV7-9 to TRBJ2-2; 7 bases align to TRBD1. The CDR3 sequence is 13 residues long. J was trimmed by 6 bases and V by 4 bases; bases with no gene match: 2. Germline V gene data show CDR1 as SEHNR and CDR2 as FQNEAQ (reference sequence). The CDR3 DNA sequence: TGTGCCAGCAGCTACACAGGGGCCGGGGAGCTGTTTTTT. Its protein product is CASSYTGAGELFF. The variable domain in full, with the rest retrieved from reference TRBV7-9 and TRBJ2-2, is DTGVSQNPRHKITKRGQNVTFRCDPISEHNRLYWYRQTLGQGPEFLTYFQNEAQLEKSRLLSDRFSAERPKGSFSTLEIQRTEQGDSAMYLCASSYTGAGELFFGEGSRLTVL.

This chain uses TRBV6-4 with TRBJ2-1, with D perhaps matching TRBD2 (5 bases). Germline assignment: CDR1 MRHNA and CDR2 SNTAGT. V shed 6 bases and J shed 4 bases, with 16 bases lying between them. The CDR3 spans 15 residues. Here the CDR3 DNA reads TGTGCCAGCAGCCCCTCAGCGGCGATTTACAATGAGCAGTTCTTC. Encoded protein: CASSPSAAIYNEQFF.

As to this clone: At one boundary the junction diverges from the germline segment, which might be a read error. The chain links TRBV29-1 to TRBJ1-2; D is uncertain. Germline V lookup: CDR1 SQVTM, CDR2 ANQGSEA. CDR3 size: 10 residues. CDR3 DNA sequence: TGCAGCGTTGCCGGTGAGGAACGGTCTTTC. Translated: CSVAGEERSF.

The chain links TRBV11-1 to TRBJ2-5; possibly TRBD2 for D (6 bases). This CDR3 is built from 15 residues. V was pared by 1 base and J by 5 bases, with 14 bases between. CDR1 is SGHAT, CDR2 FQDESV, per germline (reference sequence). CDR3 DNA sequence: TGTGCCAGCAGCTTAGAATACCGGGCGGGGGAGACCCAGTACTTC. Translating it yields CASSLEYRAGETQYF.

In regard to this clone: The junction departs from germline at one end; a sequencing error may be responsible. The rearrangement uses TRBV7-7 and TRBJ2-1; 9 bases match TRBD2. CDR1 and CDR2 from the germline V gene are SSHAT and FNYEAQ (reference sequence). The CDR3 runs 17 residues. DNA for the CDR3: TGTGCTAGCAGCTTAGGTTTAGCGGGAGTTCAGGGCAATGAGCAGTTCTTC. This codes for CASSLGLAGVQGNEQFF.

For this clone: Other nucleotide sequences from this sample produce the same CDR3. The genes are TRBV18 and TRBJ2-6; no firm D call. Germline CDR1 is KGHSH and CDR2 is LQKENI. V lost 6 bases and J lost 0, with 6 bases in between. CDR3 length equals 14 residues. As DNA, the CDR3 is TGTGCCAGCTCCCCCAGCTCTGGGGCCAACGTCCTGACTTTC. Translated: CASSPSSGANVLTF.

The chain carries TRBV6-5 and TRBJ2-5; a possible D gene is TRBD1 (6 bases). Trimming stripped 6 bases from V and 5 bases from J, with 13 bases between. This CDR3 has 13 amino acids. Germline values: CDR1 MNHEY, CDR2 SVGAGI. In DNA, the CDR3 is TGTGCCAGCAGCCGACAGGTCGGGGAGACCCAGTACTTC. It translates to CASSRQVGETQYF.

V usage is TRBV6-6 and J usage is TRBJ1-2, with D maybe TRBD1 (5 bases). CDR3 size: 13 residues. Germline V gives CDR1 MNHNY, CDR2 SVGAGI (reference sequence). Trimming left V 2 bases short and J 4 bases short, with 8 bases between. The chain's CDR3 is CASSYRGLYGYTF. The CDR3 DNA reads TGTGCCAGCAGTTACAGGGGCCTCTATGGCTACACCTTC.

The rearrangement uses TRBV6-5 and TRBJ1-4, with D unresolved. Trimming pared 4 bases from V and 4 bases from J, leaving 16 bases between. The CDR3 is 16 residues long. The germline CDR1 and CDR2 sequences are MNHEY and SVGAGI. CDR3 amino acids: CASSSHKGGSNEKLFF. In DNA form, the CDR3 reads TGTGCCAGCAGTTCCCACAAGGGAGGGAGTAATGAAAAACTGTTTTTT.

This chain joins TRBV7-2 and TRBJ1-6; D is undetermined. The CDR3 has 14 residues. Trimming shortened V by 1 base and J by 9 bases, and 10 bases separated the two germline ends. Germline assignment: CDR1 SGHTA and CDR2 FQGNSA. The CDR3 sequence is CASSLGVGFSPLHF. DNA of the CDR3: TGTGCCAGCAGCTTAGGGGTAGGGTTTTCACCCCTCCACTTT.

The V call is TRBV4-2, the J call TRBJ2-3, with 7 bases identical to TRBD2. After removal of 4 bases from V and 4 bases from J, the junction contained 8 bases not matched to a gene. From germline, CDR1 is LGHNA and CDR2 YNFKEQ. This CDR3 is built from 15 residues. The CDR3 DNA sequence: TGTGCCAGCAGCCCACAGGAGCGGGGATCAGATACGCAGTATTTT. Amino acids: CASSPQERGSDTQYF.